The clone carrying this TCR beta chain was seen a few times. Its specificity is unknown. The junction departs from germline at one end; a sequencing error may be responsible. Per germline, CDR1 SGHRS and CDR2 YFSETQ. This CDR3 spans 15 amino acids. This entry comes from a study of post-analysis software for immune sequencing data. Study-level information: Disease courses included relapsing-remitting, secondary progressive and progressive-relapsing multiple sclerosis.

Whole-study findings and limits: Compared with controls, patients had more of roughly five TRBV segments, including TRBV5-6, TRBV5-1 and TRBV20-1. F measure showed strong co-clustering of same-batch samples.

Libraries were made from TCR beta cDNA, and they carried unique molecular identifiers. Input populations of about 1 to 11 million T cells gave rise to a few hundred thousand cDNA molecules. A single record per CDR3 protein comes from TCRdb applying MiXCR to the PCR reads. This sample has more than 500,000 distinct CDR3 sequences, with roughly 34% found just once. V gene TRBV5-1 combines with J gene TRBJ2-7; 9 nucleotides line up with TRBD1. The sequence was collected from a girl aged 2-17 years with multiple sclerosis. Sequenced material: blood. Written as DNA, the CDR3 is TGTGCCAGCAGCCCTGGGACAGGGACAGGGTACGAGCAGTACTTC. Protein sequence: CASSPGTGTGYEQYF.